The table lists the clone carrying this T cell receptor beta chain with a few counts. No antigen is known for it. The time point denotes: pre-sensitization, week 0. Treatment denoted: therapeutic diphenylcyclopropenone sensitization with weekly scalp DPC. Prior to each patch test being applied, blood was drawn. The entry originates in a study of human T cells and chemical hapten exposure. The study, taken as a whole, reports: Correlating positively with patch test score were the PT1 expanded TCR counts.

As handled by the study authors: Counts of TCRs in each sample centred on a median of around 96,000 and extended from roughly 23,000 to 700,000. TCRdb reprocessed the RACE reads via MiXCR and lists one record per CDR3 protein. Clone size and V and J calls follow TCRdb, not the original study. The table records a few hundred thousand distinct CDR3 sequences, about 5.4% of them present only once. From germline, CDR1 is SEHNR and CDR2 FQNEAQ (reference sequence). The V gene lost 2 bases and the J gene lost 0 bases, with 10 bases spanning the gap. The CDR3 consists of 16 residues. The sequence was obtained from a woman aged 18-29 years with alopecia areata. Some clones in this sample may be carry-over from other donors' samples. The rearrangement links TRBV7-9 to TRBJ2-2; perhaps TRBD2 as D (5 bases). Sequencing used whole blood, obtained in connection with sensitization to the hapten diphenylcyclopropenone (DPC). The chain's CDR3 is CASSLKGRANTGELFF. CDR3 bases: TGTGCCAGCAGCTTAAAAGGGCGGGCGAACACCGGGGAGCTGTTTTTT.